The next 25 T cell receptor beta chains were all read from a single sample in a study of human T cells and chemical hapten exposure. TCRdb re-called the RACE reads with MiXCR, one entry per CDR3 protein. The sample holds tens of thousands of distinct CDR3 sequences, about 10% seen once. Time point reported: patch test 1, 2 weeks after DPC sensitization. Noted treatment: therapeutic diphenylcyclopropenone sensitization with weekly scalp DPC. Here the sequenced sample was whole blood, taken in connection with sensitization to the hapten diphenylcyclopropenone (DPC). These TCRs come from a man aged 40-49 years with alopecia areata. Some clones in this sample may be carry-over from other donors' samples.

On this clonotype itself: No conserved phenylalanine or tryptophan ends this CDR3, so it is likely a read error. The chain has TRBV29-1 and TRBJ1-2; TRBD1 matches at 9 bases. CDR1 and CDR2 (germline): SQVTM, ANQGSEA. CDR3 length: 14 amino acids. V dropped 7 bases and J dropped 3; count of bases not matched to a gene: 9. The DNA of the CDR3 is TGCAGCGCCGACAGGGGGGAGGAGGACTATGGCTACACCGTC. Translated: CSADRGEEDYGYTV.

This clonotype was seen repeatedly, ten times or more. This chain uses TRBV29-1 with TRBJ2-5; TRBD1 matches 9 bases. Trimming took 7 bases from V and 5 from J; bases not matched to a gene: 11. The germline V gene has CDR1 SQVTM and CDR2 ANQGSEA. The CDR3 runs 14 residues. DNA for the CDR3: TGCAGCGGGTTGGATACAGGGGGCGCGGAGACCCAGTACTTC. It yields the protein CSGLDTGGAETQYF. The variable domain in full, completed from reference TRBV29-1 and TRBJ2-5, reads SAVISQKPSRDICQRGTSLTIQCQVDSQVTMMFWYRQQPGQSLTLIATANQGSEATYESGFVIDKFPISRPNLTFSTLTVSNMSPEDSSIYLCSGLDTGGAETQYFGPGTRLLVL.

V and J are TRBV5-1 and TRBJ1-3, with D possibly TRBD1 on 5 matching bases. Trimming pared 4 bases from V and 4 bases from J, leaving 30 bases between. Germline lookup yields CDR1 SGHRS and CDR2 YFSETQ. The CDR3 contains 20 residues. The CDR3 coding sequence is TGCGCCAGCAGCCCCCCCGGCGGGATCTCTGGGAAGGGGAGCGGAAACACCATATATTTT. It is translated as CASSPPGGISGKGSGNTIYF.

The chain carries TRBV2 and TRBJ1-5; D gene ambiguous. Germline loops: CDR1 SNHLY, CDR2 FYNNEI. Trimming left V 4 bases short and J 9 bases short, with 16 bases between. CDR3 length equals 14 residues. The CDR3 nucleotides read TGTGCCAGCAGTGGTCAACTGGTGGGTCGGCCCCAGCATTTT. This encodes CASSGQLVGRPQHF.

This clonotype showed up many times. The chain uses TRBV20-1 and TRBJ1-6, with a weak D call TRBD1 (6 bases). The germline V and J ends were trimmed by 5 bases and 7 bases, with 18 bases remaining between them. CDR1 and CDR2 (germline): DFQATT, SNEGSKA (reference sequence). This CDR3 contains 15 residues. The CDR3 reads CSARAGGVGNSPLHF. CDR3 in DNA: TGCAGTGCTCGCGCCGGGGGCGTGGGGAATTCACCCCTCCACTTT.

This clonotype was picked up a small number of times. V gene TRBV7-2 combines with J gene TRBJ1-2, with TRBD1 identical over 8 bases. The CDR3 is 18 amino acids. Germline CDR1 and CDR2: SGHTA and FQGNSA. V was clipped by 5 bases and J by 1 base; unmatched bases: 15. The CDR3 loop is CASSPGDGQGSGNYGYTF. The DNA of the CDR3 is TGTGCCAGCAGCCCAGGCGATGGACAGGGCAGTGGTAACTATGGCTACACCTTC.

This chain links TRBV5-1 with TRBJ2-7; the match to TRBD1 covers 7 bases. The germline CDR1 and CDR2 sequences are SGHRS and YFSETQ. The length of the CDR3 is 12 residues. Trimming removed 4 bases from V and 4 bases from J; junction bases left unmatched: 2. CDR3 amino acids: CASSTGQYEQYF. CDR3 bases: TGCGCCAGCAGCACGGGACAGTACGAGCAGTACTTC.

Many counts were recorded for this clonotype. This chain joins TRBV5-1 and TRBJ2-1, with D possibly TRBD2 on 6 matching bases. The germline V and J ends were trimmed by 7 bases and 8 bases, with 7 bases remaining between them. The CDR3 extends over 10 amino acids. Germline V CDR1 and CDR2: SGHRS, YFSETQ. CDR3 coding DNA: TGCGCCAGCGCGGGGCATGAGCAGTTCTTC. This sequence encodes CASAGHEQFF.

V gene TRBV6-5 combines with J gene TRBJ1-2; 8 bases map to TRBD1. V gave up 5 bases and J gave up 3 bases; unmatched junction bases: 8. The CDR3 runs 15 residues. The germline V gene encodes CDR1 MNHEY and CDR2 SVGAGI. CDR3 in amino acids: CASSEPGTGHYGYTF. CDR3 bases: TGTGCCAGCAGTGAGCCCGGGACAGGACACTATGGCTACACCTTC.

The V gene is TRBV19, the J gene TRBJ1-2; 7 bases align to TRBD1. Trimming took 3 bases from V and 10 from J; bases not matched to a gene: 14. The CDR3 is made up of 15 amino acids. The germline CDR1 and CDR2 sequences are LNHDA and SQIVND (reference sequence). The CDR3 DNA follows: TGTGCCAGTAGTATTACCCCCCGACAGGGTAGAAACTACACCTTC. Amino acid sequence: CASSITPRQGRNYTF.

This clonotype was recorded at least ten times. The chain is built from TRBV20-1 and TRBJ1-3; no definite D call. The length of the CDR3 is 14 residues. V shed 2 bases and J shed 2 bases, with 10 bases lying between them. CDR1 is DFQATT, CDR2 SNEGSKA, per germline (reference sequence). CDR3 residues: CSARPESAGNTIYF. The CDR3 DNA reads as TGCAGTGCTAGACCGGAGAGCGCTGGAAACACCATATATTTT.

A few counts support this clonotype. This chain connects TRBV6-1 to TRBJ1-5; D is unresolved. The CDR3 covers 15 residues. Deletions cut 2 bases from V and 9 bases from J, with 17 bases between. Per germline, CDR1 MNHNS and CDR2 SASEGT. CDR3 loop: CASSEPARLPRPQHF. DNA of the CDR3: TGTGCCAGCAGTGAACCGGCAAGACTCCCTCGGCCCCAGCATTTT.

CDR3 in amino acids: CASSHTSPARANTGELFF. The CDR3 nucleotides read TGTGCCAGCAGCCACACGTCTCCAGCGCGCGCGAACACCGGGGAGCTGTTTTTT. V gene TRBV3-1 combines with J gene TRBJ2-2; D remains unclear. V was pared by 3 bases and J by 0 bases, with 17 bases between. From germline, CDR1 is LGHDT and CDR2 YNNKEL (reference sequence). This CDR3 is built from 18 residues.

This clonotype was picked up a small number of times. The CDR3 nucleotides read TGTGCCAGCAGTGTAGACCGGTACCCGAACACCGGGGAGCTGTTTTTT. Protein product: CASSVDRYPNTGELFF. The chain has TRBV25-1 and TRBJ2-2; D call uncertain. V lost 4 bases and J lost 0, with 12 bases in between. From germline, CDR1 is MGHDK and CDR2 SYGVNS. The CDR3 loop spans 16 amino acids.

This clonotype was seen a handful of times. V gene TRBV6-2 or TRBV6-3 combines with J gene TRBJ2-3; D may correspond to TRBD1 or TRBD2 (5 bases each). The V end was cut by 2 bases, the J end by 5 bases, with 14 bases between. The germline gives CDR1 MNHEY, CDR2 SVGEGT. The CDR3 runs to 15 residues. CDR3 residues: CASSYVGGFGDTQYF. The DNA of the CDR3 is TGTGCCAGCAGTTACGTTGGGGGATTCGGAGATACGCAGTATTTT.

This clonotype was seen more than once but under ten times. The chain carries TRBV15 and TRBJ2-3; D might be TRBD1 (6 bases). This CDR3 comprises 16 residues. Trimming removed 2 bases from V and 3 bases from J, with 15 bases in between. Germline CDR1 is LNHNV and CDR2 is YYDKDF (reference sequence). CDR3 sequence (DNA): TGTGCCACCAGCAGACGTACAGGGTTTGCTACAGATACGCAGTATTTT. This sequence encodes CATSRRTGFATDTQYF.

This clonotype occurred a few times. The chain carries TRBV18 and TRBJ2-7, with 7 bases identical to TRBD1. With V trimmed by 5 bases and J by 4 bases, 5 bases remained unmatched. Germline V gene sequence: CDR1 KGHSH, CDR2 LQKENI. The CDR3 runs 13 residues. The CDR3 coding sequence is TGTGCCAGCTCAGCATTACAGGGGTACGAGCAGTACGTC. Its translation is CASSALQGYEQYV.

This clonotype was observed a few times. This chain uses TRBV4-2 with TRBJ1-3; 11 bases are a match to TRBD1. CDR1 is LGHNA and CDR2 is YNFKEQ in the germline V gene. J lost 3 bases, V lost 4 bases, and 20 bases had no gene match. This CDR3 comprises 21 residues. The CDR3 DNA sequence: TGTGCCAGCAGCCGCGAAAATCAGGACAGGGGGCTGATTACGAGTGGAAACACCATATATTTT. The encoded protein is CASSRENQDRGLITSGNTIYF.

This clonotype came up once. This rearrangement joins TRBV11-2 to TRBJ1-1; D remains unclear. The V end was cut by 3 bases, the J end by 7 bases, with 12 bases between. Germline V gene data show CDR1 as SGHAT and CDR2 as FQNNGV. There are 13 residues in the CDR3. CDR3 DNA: TGTGCCAGCAGCTTCGGGCTGGTTATTGAAGCTTTCTTT. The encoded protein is CASSFGLVIEAFF.

Here the CDR3 DNA reads TGCGCCAGCAGCCAAGGGACAGGGTCCCAAAACACCGGGGAGCTGTTTTTT. The encoded protein is CASSQGTGSQNTGELFF. The rearrangement links TRBV4-3 to TRBJ2-2; 8 positions match TRBD1. J gave up 2 bases and V 1 base, and 6 bases lay outside the gene matches. The CDR3 is 17 residues long. Germline CDR1 reads LGHNA; CDR2 reads YSLEER.

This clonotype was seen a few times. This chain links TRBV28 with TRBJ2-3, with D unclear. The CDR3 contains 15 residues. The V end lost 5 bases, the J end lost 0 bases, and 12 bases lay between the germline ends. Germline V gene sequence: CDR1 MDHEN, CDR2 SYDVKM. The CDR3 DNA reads TGTGCCAGCAGTGGTACAGAGCCTAGCACAGATACGCAGTATTTT. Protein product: CASSGTEPSTDTQYF.

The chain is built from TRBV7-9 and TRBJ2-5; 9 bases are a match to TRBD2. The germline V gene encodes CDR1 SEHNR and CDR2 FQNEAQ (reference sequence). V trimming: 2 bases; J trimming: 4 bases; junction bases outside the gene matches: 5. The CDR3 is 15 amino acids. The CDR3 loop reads CASSLSSGSAETQYF. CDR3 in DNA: TGTGCCAGCAGCTTAAGTAGCGGGAGCGCAGAGACCCAGTACTTC.

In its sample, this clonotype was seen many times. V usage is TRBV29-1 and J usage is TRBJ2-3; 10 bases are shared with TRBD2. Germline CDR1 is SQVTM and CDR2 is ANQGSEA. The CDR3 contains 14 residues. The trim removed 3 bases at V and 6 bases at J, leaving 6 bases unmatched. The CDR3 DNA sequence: TGCAGCGTTGATTTAGCGGGAGGTTCGGATACGCAGTATTTT. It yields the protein CSVDLAGGSDTQYF.

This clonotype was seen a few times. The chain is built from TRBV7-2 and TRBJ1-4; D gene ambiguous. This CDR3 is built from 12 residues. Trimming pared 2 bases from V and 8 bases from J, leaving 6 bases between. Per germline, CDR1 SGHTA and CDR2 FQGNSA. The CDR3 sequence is CASSLSPEKLFF. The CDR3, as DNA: TGTGCCAGCAGCTTATCCCCCGAAAAACTGTTTTTT. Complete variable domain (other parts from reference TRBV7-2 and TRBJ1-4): GAGVSQSPSNKVTEKGKDVELRCDPISGHTALYWYRQSLGQGLEFLIYFQGNSAPDKSGLPSDRFSAERTGGSVSTLTIQRTQQEDSAVYLCASSLSPEKLFFGSGTQLSVL.

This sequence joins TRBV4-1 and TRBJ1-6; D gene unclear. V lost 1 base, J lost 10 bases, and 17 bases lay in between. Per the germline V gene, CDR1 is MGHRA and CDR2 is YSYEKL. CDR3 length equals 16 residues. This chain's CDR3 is CASSQGSQVFPSPLHF. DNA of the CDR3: TGCGCCAGCAGCCAAGGTTCTCAGGTGTTTCCCTCACCCCTCCACTTT.